The 17 T cell receptor beta chains given below trace back to one sample, sequenced in a study of tumor-infiltrating lymphocytes in oesophageal squamous cell carcinoma. Each CDR3 protein is one row after TCRdb ran MiXCR on the PCR reads. The data contain about 24,000 distinct CDR3 sequences, 38% of them singletons. The sample comprised esophageal tumor tissue. The source of these receptors is a male donor with esophageal squamous cell carcinoma.

The chain combines TRBV5-8 with TRBJ2-7; D remains ambiguous. The CDR3 has 12 residues. Germline assignment: CDR1 SGHTS and CDR2 YDEGEE. V was trimmed by 1 base and J by 4 bases, leaving 6 bases between them. Here the CDR3 DNA reads TGTGCCAGCAGCTTGATCTTGTACGAGCAGTACTTC. The encoded protein is CASSLILYEQYF. Filled out from reference TRBV5-8 and TRBJ2-7, the complete variable domain reads EAGVTQSPTHLIKTRGQQATLRCSPISGHTSVYWYQQALGLGLQFLLWYDEGEERNRGNFPPRFSGRQFPNYSSELNVNALELEDSALYLCASSLILYEQYFGPGTRLTVT.

The chain combines TRBV7-2 with TRBJ2-6, with D unresolved. This CDR3 has 18 residues. Germline CDR1 SGHTA, CDR2 FQGNSA. V dropped 0 bases and J dropped 0 bases, with 12 bases sitting between them. Here the CDR3 reads CASSLAPGLCSGANVLTF. In DNA form, the CDR3 reads TGTGCCAGCAGCTTAGCGCCCGGGCTGTGCTCTGGGGCCAACGTCCTGACTTTC.

The table lists this clonotype with a count of one. Because it lacks the conserved phenylalanine or tryptophan at the end, this CDR3 is likely a read error. The chain recombines TRBV28 with TRBJ2-1, with D uncertain. The J call may be incorrect, as the DNA end agrees better with TRBJ2-5. Germline CDR1 MDHEN, CDR2 SYDVKM. The CDR3 sequence is 15 residues long. CDR3 region: CASSPLLKSQETQYS. The CDR3 region has the DNA TGTGCCAGCAGTCCCCTCCTTAAGTCCCAAGAGACCCAGTACTCC.

The table lists this clonotype with a few counts. The chain links TRBV11-2 to TRBJ2-1; D is perhaps TRBD2 (5 bases). Looked up from germline, CDR1 is SGHAT and CDR2 is FQNNGV. V shed 3 bases and J shed 6 bases, with 12 bases lying between them. This CDR3 has 14 residues. This CDR3 reads CASSFLISVNEQFF. The DNA for the CDR3 is TGTGCCAGCAGCTTTTTGATTAGCGTCAATGAGCAGTTCTTC.

With regard to this clonotype: Because it lacks the conserved phenylalanine or tryptophan at the end, this CDR3 is likely a read error. Because the CDR3's place on the DNA is in doubt, the DNA is left out and the CDR3 is given as listed by TCRdb. The chain couples TRBV7-2 to TRBJ2-6; TRBD2 reflects the table's D call only, with no check against the DNA. Germline V gives CDR1 SGHTA, CDR2 FQGNSA. The CDR3 sequence runs 16 residues, both termini included. Here the CDR3 reads CASSSSGRGNEQFFGA.

This clonotype came up once. The rearrangement links TRBV10-3 to TRBJ2-3; D unresolved. The CDR3 sequence is 13 residues long. V was cut by 4 bases and J by 3 bases, with 8 bases left in between. Per the germline V gene, CDR1 is ENHRY and CDR2 is SYGVKD. The CDR3 loop is CAISASRTDTQYF. DNA for the CDR3: TGTGCCATCAGTGCGAGCCGGACAGATACGCAGTATTTT.

This clonotype is deemed medium-sized. The chain is built from TRBV7-8 and TRBJ1-2; D gene uncertain. Trimming removed 1 base at V and 7 bases at J, with 13 bases between. Germline loops: CDR1 SGHVS, CDR2 FQNEAQ. This CDR3 comprises 14 residues. DNA for the CDR3: TGTGCCAGCAGCTTAGAGCTCGGGAGGAGTGGCTACACCTTC. The encoded protein is CASSLELGRSGYTF.

Here the CDR3 DNA reads TGTGCCAGTAGTACTACCGGGACCTACCATGGCTACACCTTC. It translates to CASSTTGTYHGYTF. This chain uses TRBV19 with TRBJ2-4, with D possibly matching TRBD1 (5 bases). With the DNA end fitting TRBJ1-2 better, the J assignment may be wrong. Germline-derived CDR1 and CDR2 are LNHDA and SQIVND (reference sequence). CDR3 length equals 14 residues.

Comments on this clonotype: Relative to the germline gene, one junction end is altered; a read error may explain this. The chain carries TRBV6-2 or TRBV6-3 and TRBJ2-5; no clear D gene. The DNA end is more similar to TRBJ2-7, so the J call may be wrong. The CDR3 totals 14 residues. The germline V gene encodes CDR1 MNHEY and CDR2 SVGEGT. The CDR3 reads CASSQPDHSNEQYF. Written as DNA, the CDR3 is TGTGCCAGCAGTCAACCGGACCACTCCAACGAGCAGTACTTC.

Points on this clonotype: A much larger clone sits a single nucleotide away, making a read error possible. This sequence joins TRBV5-1 and TRBJ2-7, with 11 positions matching TRBD2. TRBJ2-1 matches the DNA end more closely, so the J call is doubtful. This CDR3 has 16 residues. Germline V gene data show CDR1 as SGHRS and CDR2 as YFSETQ. CDR3 nucleotides: TGCGCCAGCAGCATCCATAGCGGGGGGGACGACAATGAGCAGTTCTTC. It codes for CASSIHSGGDDNEQFF.

This clonotype was recorded at least ten times. This may come from a read error, since a much larger clone is one base off. J is TRBJ2-7 and V is TRBV6-1, with D tentatively TRBD2 (5 bases). The germline V and J ends were trimmed by 11 bases and 7 bases, with 21 bases remaining between them. The germline V gene has CDR1 MNHNS and CDR2 SASEGT. The CDR3 covers 13 residues. CDR3 protein: CASSGLLYNEQYF. The CDR3 coding sequence is TGTGCCTCCTCAGGACTCCTCTACAATGAGCAGTACTTC.

This clonotype was found many times. This chain uses TRBV5-6 with TRBJ1-1; 9 nucleotides match TRBD1. The germline CDR1 and CDR2 sequences are SGHDT and YYEEEE. V shed 1 base and J 5 bases; nucleotides not matched to a gene: 12. The CDR3 consists of 17 residues. The CDR3 spells CASSLPGTGKGKTEAFF. The CDR3 DNA reads TGTGCCAGCAGCTTGCCCGGGACAGGGAAGGGGAAAACTGAAGCTTTCTTT.

This clonotype was recorded many times. This sequence joins TRBV2 and TRBJ1-2; 8 bases are a match to TRBD1. The CDR3 runs 13 residues. Germline V gives CDR1 SNHLY, CDR2 FYNNEI. The V segment lost 5 bases and the J segment 7 bases; nucleotides outside the gene matches: 6. The CDR3 protein is CASSRQGTGGYTF. Here the CDR3 DNA reads TGTGCCAGCAGTAGACAGGGGACGGGTGGCTACACCTTC.

Ten or more counts support this clonotype. This sequence joins TRBV27 and TRBJ1-1; D not resolved. CDR3 length: 14 amino acids. Per the germline V gene, CDR1 is MNHEY and CDR2 is SMNVEV (reference sequence). V was trimmed by 2 bases and J by 0 bases, leaving 7 bases between them. In DNA, the CDR3 is TGTGCCAGCAGTTTAAACGGCTTGAACACTGAAGCTTTCTTT. This codes for CASSLNGLNTEAFF.

For this clonotype: This is likely a read error, given that the CDR3 carries no conserved phenylalanine or tryptophan at its end. The DNA is omitted, as the CDR3 cannot be located on it reliably, and the CDR3 follows TCRdb's listing. The rearrangement links TRBV7-2 to TRBJ1-1; the table gives TRBD1 as D, unverified against the DNA. The CDR3 totals 8 residues, both ends included. In germline, CDR1 is SGHTA, CDR2 FQGNSA. The CDR3 spells CASSSRTG.

This clonotype appeared a few times. This rearrangement joins TRBV7-6 to TRBJ1-2, with no clear D. CDR3 size: 16 residues. The germline V gene encodes CDR1 SGHVS and CDR2 FNYEAQ. Between the trimmed V and J ends, which lost 3 bases and 3 bases, there was a span of 17 bases. CDR3 protein: CASSLGPRWADYGYTF. CDR3 bases: TGTGCCAGCAGCTTGGGCCCCCGTTGGGCAGACTATGGCTACACCTTC.

This clonotype was counted only a few times. The chain uses TRBV19 and TRBJ2-6, with D possibly TRBD2 on 6 matching bases. CDR3 size: 19 residues. Trimming shortened V by 1 base and J by 4 bases, and 20 bases separated the two germline ends. CDR1 and CDR2 from the germline V gene are LNHDA and SQIVND (reference sequence). As DNA, the CDR3 is TGTGCCAGTAGTATAGCGAACGGGGGTGGGTTTTCAGGGGCCAACGTCCTGACTTTC. This translates into CASSIANGGGFSGANVLTF.